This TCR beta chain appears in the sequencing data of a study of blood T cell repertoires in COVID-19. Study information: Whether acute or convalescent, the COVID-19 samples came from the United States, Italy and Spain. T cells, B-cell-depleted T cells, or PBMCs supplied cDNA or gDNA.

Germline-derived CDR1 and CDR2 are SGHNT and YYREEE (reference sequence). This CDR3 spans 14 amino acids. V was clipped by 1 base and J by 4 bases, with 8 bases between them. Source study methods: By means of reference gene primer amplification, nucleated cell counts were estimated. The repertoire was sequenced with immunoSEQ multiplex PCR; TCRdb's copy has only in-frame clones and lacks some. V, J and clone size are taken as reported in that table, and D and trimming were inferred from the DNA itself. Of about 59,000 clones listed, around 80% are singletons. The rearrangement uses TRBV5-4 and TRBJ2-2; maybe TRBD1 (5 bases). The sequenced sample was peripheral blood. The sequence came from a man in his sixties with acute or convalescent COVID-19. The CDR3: CASSLKGSTGELFF. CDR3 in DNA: TGTGCCAGCAGCTTGAAGGGGTCCACCGGGGAGCTGTTTTTT.